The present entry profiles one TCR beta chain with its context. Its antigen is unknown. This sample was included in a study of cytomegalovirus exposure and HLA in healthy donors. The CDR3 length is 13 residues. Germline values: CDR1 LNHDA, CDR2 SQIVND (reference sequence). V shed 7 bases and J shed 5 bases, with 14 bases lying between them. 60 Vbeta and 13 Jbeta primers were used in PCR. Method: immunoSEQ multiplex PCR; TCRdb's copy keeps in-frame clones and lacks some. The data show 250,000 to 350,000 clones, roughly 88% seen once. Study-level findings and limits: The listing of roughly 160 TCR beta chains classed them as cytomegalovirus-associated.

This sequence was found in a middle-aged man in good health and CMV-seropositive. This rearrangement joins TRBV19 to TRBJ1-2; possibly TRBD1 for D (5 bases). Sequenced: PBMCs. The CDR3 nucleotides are TGTGCCAGTACCCCTCAGGGTTTGTATGGCTACACCTTC. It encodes CASTPQGLYGYTF.